This section outlines one T cell receptor (beta chain) sequence together with its context. Its antigen remains unidentified. This sample is part of a study of cytomegalovirus exposure and HLA in healthy donors. Overall study findings and caveats: In a later analysis, donors in an Asian-associated ancestry cluster reportedly had fewer N-insertions in productive TCRs than the cohort mean.

The PCR had 60 Vbeta and 13 Jbeta primers. Libraries were prepared by immunoSEQ multiplex PCR; TCRdb keeps only in-frame clonotypes and omits some of them. The repertoire holds 100,000 to 150,000 clones, with about 83% as singletons. The TCR originated in a girl aged 2-10 years in good health and CMV-seronegative. Sequencing used PBMCs.

DNA for the CDR3: TGTGCCTGGAAAAGGACTAGCGGGAGGTCCTACAATGAGCAGTTCTTC. It codes for CAWKRTSGRSYNEQFF. The chain uses TRBV30 and TRBJ2-1; 14 nucleotides agree with TRBD2. Germline values: CDR1 GTSNPN, CDR2 SVGIG (reference sequence). Germline trimming cut 4 bases from V and 1 base from J; bases unmatched to any gene: 3. The CDR3 has 16 residues.